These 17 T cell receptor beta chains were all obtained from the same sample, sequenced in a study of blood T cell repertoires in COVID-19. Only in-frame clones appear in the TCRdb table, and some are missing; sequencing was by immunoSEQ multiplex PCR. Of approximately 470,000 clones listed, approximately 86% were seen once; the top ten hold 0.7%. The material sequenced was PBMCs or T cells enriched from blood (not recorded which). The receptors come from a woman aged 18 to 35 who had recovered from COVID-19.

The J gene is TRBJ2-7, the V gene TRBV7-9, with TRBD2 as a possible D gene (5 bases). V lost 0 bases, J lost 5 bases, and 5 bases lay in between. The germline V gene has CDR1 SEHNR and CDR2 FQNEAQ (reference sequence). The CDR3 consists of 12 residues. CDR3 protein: CASSLARDEQYF. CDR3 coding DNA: TGTGCCAGCAGCTTAGCGCGGGACGAGCAGTACTTC.

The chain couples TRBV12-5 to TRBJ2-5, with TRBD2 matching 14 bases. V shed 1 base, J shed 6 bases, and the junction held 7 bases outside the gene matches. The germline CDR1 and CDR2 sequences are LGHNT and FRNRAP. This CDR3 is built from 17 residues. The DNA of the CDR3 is TGTGCTAGTGGTTTGGACGCGGGACTAGCGGGGGTAAAGACCCAGTACTTC. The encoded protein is CASGLDAGLAGVKTQYF.

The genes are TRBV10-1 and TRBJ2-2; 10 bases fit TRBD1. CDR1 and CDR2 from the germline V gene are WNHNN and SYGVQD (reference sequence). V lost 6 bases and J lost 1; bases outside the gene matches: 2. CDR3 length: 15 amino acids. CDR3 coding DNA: TGCGCCAGCAGGTGGGACAGGGGGAACACCGGGGAGCTGTTTTTT. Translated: CASRWDRGNTGELFF.

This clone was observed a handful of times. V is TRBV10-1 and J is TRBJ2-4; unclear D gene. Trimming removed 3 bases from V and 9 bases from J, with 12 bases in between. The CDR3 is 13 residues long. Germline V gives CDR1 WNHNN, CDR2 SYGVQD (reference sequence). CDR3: CASSDGALSIQYF. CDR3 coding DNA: TGCGCCAGCAGTGATGGTGCGTTGAGCATTCAGTACTTC.

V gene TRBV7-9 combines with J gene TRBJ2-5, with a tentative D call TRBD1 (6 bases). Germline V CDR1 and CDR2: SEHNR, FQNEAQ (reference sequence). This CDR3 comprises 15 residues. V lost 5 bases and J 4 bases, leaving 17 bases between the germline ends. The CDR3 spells CASSLSWGQGETQYF. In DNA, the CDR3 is TGTGCCAGCAGCCTGTCATGGGGACAAGGAGAGACCCAGTACTTC.

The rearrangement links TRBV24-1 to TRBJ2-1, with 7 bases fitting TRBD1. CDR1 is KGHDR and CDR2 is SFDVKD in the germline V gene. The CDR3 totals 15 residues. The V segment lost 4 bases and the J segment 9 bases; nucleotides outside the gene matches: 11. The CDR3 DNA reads TGTGCCACCAGTGACCCAGGGGGACCTCCAAGTGAGCAGTTCTTC. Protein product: CATSDPGGPPSEQFF.

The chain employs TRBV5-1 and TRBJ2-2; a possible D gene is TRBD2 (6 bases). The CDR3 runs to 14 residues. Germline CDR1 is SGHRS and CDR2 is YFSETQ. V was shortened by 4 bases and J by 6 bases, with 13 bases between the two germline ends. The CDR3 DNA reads TGCGCCAGCAGCCCCGGGACTCCCGCCGGGGAGCTGTTTTTT. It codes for CASSPGTPAGELFF.

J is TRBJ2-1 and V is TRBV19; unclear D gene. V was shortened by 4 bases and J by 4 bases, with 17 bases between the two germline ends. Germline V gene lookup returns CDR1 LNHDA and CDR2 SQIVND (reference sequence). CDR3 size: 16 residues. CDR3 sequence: CASSRSSGGDYNEQFF. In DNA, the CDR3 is TGTGCCAGTAGTAGGTCGTCCGGCGGTGATTACAATGAGCAGTTCTTC.

The CDR3 region has the DNA TGCGCCAGCAGTAAGAGACAGGGGCGATCGAACACTGAAGCTTTCTTT. This codes for CASSKRQGRSNTEAFF. V gene TRBV23-1 combines with J gene TRBJ1-1; 8 positions agree with TRBD1. TRBV23-1 is known as an ORF, though its function is uncertain. This CDR3 has 16 residues. The V gene end was trimmed by 5 bases and the J gene end by 1 base; junction bases not matched to a gene: 9.

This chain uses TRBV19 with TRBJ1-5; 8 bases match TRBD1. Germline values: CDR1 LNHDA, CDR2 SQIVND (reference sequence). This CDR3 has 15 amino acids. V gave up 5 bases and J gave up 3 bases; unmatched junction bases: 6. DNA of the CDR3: TGTGCCAGTAGTCTCGGGACAGGCGCCAATCAGCCCCAGCATTTT. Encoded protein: CASSLGTGANQPQHF.

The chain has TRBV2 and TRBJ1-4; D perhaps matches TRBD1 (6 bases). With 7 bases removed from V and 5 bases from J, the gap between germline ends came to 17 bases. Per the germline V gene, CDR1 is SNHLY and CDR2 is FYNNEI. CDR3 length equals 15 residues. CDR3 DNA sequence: TGTGCCAGCACCTCCCCAGGGGTGCGGAATGAAAAACTGTTTTTT. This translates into CASTSPGVRNEKLFF.

The CDR3 DNA follows: TGTGCCAGCAGCCCTACCGGACAGGGGGATTATAGCACCTTC. This sequence encodes CASSPTGQGDYSTF. The V and J genes are TRBV5-4 and TRBJ1-2; the match to TRBD1 covers 10 bases. The CDR3 extends over 14 amino acids. Germline lookup yields CDR1 SGHNT and CDR2 YYREEE (reference sequence). V shed 4 bases, J shed 13 bases, and the junction held 13 bases outside the gene matches.

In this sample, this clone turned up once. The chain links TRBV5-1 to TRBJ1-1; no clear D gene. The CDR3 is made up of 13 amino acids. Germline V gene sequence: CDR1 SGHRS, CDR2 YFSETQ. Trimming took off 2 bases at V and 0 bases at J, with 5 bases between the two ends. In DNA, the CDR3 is TGCGCCAGCAGCTTAGACATGAACACTGAAGCTTTCTTT. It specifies CASSLDMNTEAFF.

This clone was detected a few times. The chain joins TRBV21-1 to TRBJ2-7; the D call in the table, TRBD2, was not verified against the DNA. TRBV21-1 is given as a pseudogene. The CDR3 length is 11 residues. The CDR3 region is CASSLRGEQYF. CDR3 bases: TGTGCCAGCAGCCTACGGGGGGAGCAGTACTTC.

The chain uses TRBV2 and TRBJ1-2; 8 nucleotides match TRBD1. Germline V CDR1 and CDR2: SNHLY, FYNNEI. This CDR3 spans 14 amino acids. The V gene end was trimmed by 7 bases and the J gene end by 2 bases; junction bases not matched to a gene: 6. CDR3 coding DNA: TGTGCCAGCAATGACAGGGGAGGGAACTATGGCTACACCTTC. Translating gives CASNDRGGNYGYTF.

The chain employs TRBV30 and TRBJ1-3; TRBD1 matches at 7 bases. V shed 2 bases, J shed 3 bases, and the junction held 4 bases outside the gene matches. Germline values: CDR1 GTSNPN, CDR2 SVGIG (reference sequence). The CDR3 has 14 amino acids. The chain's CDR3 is CAWSRQGGGNTIYF. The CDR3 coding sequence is TGTGCCTGGAGTCGACAGGGAGGTGGAAACACCATATATTTT.

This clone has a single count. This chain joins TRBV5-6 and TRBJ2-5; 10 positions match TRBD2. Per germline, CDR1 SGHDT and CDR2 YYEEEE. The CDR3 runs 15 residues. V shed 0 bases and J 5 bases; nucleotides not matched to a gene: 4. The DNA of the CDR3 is TGTGCCAGCAGCTTGGCTAGCGGGGGACGGGAGACCCAGTACTTC. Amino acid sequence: CASSLASGGRETQYF.